This TCR beta chain originates from a study of cytomegalovirus exposure and HLA in healthy donors. Germline loops: CDR1 MNHNY, CDR2 SVGAGI (reference sequence). Trimming stripped 6 bases from V and 2 bases from J, with 17 bases between. This CDR3 comprises 15 residues. Study-wide findings and caveats: CMV serostatus was the only recorded immune exposure for donors. According to a later analysis, most TCR beta chains associated with CMV appeared HLA-restricted.

PCR primers comprised 60 Vbeta and 13 Jbeta primers. Sequencing was performed with immunoSEQ multiplex PCR; in TCRdb, only in-frame clones are kept and a portion is missing. Here the sample spans about 130,000 clones, approximately 80% being singletons. Note on this clone: Its antigen is unknown.

The chain couples TRBV6-6 to TRBJ2-7; possible D gene TRBD1, 6 bases. The source of this sequence is a man aged 35 to 55 in good health and CMV-seronegative. The sample was PBMCs. The CDR3: CASSRGQTRPYEQYF. DNA of the CDR3: TGTGCCAGCAGCAGAGGACAGACAAGACCCTACGAGCAGTACTTC.